This TCR beta chain was captured by sequencing in a study of blood T cell repertoires in COVID-19. Whole-study context: Specimens from acute and convalescent COVID-19 originated in the United States, Italy and Spain. The cDNA or gDNA used as material had been derived from T cells, B-cell-depleted T cells, or PBMCs.

There are 19 residues in the CDR3. V lost 1 base and J lost 5; bases outside the gene matches: 16. In germline, CDR1 is SGHTA, CDR2 FQGTGA. Under the authors' procedure: Amplifying reference gene primers gave estimates of nucleated cell counts. Generated by immunoSEQ multiplex PCR, the TCRdb table keeps only in-frame clones and is missing some. V and J calls plus clone size are reproduced from that table; the DNA served to infer D and trimming. The repertoire holds about 150,000 clones, with around 81% as singletons. The TCR was taken from a man in his sixties with active or convalescent COVID-19. Material: peripheral blood. V and J are TRBV7-3 and TRBJ2-1; 8 bases are a match to TRBD2. CDR3: CASSLNPGGPQRSDNEQFF. The DNA of the CDR3 is TGTGCCAGCAGCTTAAATCCGGGAGGGCCCCAACGATCCGACAATGAGCAGTTCTTC.